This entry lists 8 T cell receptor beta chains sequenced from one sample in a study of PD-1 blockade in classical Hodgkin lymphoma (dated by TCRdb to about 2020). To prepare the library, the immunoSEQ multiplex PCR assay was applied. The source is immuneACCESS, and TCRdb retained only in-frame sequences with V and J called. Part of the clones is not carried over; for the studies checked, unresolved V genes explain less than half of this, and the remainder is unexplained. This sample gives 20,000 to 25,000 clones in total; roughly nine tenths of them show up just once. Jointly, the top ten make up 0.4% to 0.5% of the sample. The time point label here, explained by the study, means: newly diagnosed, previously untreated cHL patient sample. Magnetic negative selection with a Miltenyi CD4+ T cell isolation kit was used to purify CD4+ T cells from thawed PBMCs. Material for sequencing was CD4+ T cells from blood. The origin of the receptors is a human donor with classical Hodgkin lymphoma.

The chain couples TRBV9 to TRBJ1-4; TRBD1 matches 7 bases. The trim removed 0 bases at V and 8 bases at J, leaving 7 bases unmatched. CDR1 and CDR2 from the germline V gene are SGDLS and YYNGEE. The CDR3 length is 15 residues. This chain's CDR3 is CASSVEGGDSEKLFF. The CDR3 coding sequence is TGTGCCAGCAGCGTAGAGGGAGGGGACAGCGAAAAACTGTTTTTT.

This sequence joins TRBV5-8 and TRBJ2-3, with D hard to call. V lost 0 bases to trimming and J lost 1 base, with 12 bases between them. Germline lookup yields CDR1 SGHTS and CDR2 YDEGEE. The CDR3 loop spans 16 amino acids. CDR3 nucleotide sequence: TGTGCCAGCAGCTTGGGGGCAAGACCGGGCACAGATACGCAGTATTTT. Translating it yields CASSLGARPGTDTQYF.

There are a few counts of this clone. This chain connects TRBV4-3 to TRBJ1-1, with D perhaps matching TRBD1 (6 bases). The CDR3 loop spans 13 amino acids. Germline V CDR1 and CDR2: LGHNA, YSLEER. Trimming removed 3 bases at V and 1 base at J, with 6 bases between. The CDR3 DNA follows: TGCGCCAGCAGCCAGGACAGGAACACTGAAGCTTTCTTT. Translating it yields CASSQDRNTEAFF.

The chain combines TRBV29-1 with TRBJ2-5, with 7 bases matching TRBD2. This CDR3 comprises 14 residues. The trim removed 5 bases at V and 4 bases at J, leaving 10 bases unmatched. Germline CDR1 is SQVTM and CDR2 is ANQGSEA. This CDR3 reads CSVTRTSFSETQYF. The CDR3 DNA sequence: TGCAGCGTTACCCGGACTAGTTTTTCAGAGACCCAGTACTTC.

CDR3 in amino acids: CASTRGGGSEETQYF. The CDR3 DNA reads as TGCGCCAGCACCCGGGGGGGCGGGAGTGAAGAGACCCAGTACTTC. The V gene is TRBV5-1, the J gene TRBJ2-5; 8 nucleotides match TRBD2. The CDR3 consists of 15 residues. The germline CDR1 and CDR2 sequences are SGHRS and YFSETQ. Losses at the gene ends were 6 bases for V and 3 bases for J; bases not matched to a gene: 10. The variable domain in full, with the rest retrieved from reference TRBV5-1 and TRBJ2-5, is KAGVTQTPRYLIKTRGQQVTLSCSPISGHRSVSWYQQTPGQGLQFLFEYFSETQRNKGNFPGRFSGRQFSNSRSEMNVSTLELGDSALYLCASTRGGGSEETQYFGPGTRLLVL.

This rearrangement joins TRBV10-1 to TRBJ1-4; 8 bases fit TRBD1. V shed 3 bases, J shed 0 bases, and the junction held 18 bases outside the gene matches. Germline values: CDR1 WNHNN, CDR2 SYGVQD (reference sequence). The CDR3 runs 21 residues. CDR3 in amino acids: CASSEFSSLDRAFATNEKLFF. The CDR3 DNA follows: TGCGCCAGCAGTGAATTCTCTTCCTTGGACAGGGCATTTGCAACTAATGAAAAACTGTTTTTT.

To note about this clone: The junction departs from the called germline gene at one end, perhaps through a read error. Here the CDR3 reads CASSLVGPEDF. Here the CDR3 DNA reads TGTGCCAGCAGCTTGGTTGGACCTGAAGACTTC. V usage is TRBV5-8 and J usage is TRBJ2-7; D is ambiguous. Germline V CDR1 and CDR2: SGHTS, YDEGEE. CDR3 size: 11 residues.

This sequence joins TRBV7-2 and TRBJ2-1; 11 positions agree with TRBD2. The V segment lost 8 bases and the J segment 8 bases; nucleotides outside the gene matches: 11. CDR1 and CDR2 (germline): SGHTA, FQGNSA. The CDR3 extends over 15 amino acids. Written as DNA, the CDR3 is TGTGCCAGCTCTCCTAGCGGGAGGATCCCTGATGAGCAGTTCTTC. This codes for CASSPSGRIPDEQFF.